This T cell receptor beta chain came from a study of T-cell reconstitution after alpha-beta-depleted transplantation in children. This clonotype was picked up many times. Germline CDR1 is MNHEY and CDR2 is SVGEGT. The CDR3 runs 15 residues. J was trimmed by 3 bases and V by 0 bases; bases with no gene match: 1. Unique molecular identifiers tagged the TCRbeta library. TCRdb used MiXCR to reprocess the PCR reads, holding one entry per CDR3 protein. The table records around 240,000 distinct CDR3 sequences, 7.5% to 10% of them present only once. The starting material was PBMCs from the stem cell graft donor, obtained from the stem cell graft. The J gene is TRBJ2-7, the V gene TRBV6-2 or TRBV6-3, with 11 bases that match TRBD1. The receptor comes from a human donor who donated a stem cell graft to a child with SCID. The DNA for the CDR3 is TGTGCCAGCAGTTACTCGGGACAGGGGGACTACGAGCAGTACTTC. This sequence encodes CASSYSGQGDYEQYF.